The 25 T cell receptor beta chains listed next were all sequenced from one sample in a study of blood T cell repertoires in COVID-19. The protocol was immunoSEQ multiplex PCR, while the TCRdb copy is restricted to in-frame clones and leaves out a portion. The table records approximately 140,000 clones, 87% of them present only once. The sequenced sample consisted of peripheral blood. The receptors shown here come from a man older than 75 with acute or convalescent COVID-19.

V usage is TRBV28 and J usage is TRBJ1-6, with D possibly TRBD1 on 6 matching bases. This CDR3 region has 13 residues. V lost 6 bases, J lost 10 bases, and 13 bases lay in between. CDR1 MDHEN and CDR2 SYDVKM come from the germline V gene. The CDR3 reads CASSRQATSPLHF. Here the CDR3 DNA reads TGTGCCAGCAGCCGACAGGCCACATCACCCCTCCACTTT.

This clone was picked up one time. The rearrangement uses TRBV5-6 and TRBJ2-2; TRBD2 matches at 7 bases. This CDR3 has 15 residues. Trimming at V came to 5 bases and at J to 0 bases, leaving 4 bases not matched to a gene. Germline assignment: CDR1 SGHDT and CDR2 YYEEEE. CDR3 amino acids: CASSEGLPNTGELFF. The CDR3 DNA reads TGTGCCAGCAGTGAGGGACTACCGAACACCGGGGAGCTGTTTTTT.

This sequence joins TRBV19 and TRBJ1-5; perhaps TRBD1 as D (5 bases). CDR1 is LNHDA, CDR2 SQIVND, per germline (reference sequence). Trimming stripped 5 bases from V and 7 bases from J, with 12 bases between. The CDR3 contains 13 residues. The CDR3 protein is CASSGWQGQPQHF. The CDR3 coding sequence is TGTGCCAGTAGTGGGTGGCAGGGACAGCCCCAGCATTTT.

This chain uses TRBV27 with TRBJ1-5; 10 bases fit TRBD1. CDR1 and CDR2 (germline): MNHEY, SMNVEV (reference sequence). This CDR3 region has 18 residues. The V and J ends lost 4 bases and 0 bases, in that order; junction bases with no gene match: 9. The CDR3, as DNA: TGTGCCAGCAGTTCTAACTGGGGACAGGGGTATAGCAATCAGCCCCAGCATTTT. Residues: CASSSNWGQGYSNQPQHF.

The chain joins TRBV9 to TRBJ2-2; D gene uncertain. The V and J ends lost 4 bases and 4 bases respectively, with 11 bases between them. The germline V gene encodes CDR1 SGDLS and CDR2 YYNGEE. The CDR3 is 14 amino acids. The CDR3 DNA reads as TGTGCCAGCAGCCCGGGTAGGAGCACCGGGGAGCTGTTTTTT. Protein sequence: CASSPGRSTGELFF.

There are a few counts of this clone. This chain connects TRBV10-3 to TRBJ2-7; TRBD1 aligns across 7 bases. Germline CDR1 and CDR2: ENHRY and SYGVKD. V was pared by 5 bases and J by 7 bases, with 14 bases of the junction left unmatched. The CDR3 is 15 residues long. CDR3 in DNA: TGTGCCATCAGTCCCAGTACTCAGGGGGTTGGGGAGCAGTACTTC. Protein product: CAISPSTQGVGEQYF.

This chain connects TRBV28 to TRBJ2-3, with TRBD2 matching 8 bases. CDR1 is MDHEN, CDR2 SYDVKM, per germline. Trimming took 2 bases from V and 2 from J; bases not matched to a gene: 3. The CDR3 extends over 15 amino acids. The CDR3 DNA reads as TGTGCCAGCAGTTTAGCGGGGGGCTACACAGATACGCAGTATTTT. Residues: CASSLAGGYTDTQYF.

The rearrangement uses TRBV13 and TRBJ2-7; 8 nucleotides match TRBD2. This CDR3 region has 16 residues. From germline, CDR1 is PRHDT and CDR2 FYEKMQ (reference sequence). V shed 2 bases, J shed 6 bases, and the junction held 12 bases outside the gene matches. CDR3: CASSLRTSSFPREQYF. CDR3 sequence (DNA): TGTGCCAGCAGCTTACGGACTAGCTCCTTTCCCCGCGAGCAGTACTTC.

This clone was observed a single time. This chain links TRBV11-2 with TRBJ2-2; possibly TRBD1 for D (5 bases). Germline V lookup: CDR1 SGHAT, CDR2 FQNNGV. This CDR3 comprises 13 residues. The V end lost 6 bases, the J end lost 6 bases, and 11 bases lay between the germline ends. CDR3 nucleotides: TGTGCCAGCAGTCCAGGGTTTGCCGGGGAGCTGTTTTTT. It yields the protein CASSPGFAGELFF.

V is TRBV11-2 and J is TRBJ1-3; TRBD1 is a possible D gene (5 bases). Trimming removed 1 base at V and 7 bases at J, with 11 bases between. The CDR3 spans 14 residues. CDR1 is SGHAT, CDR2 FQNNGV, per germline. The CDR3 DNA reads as TGTGCCAGCAGCTTAGGGGGGGTGAAGAACACCATATATTTT. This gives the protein CASSLGGVKNTIYF.

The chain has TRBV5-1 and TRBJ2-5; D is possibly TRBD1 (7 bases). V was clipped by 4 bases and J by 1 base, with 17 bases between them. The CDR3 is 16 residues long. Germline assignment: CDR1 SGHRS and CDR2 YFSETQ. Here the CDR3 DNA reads TGCGCCAGCAGCCTTGGACAGGTGGAGGGCCAAGAGACCCAGTACTTC. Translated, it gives CASSLGQVEGQETQYF.

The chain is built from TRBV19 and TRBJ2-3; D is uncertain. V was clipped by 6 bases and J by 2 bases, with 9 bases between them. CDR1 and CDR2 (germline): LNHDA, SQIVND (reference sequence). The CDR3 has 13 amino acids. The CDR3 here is CASSYPSTDTQYF. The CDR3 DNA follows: TGTGCCAGTAGCTACCCATCCACAGATACGCAGTATTTT.

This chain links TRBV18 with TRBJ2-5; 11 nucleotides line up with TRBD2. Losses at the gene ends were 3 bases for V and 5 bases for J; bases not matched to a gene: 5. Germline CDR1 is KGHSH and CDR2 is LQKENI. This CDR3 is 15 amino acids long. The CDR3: CASSPRSGRVETQYF. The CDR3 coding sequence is TGTGCCAGCTCACCTCGTAGCGGGAGGGTGGAGACCCAGTACTTC. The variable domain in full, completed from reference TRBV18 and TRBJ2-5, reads NAGVMQNPRHLVRRRGQEARLRCSPMKGHSHVYWYRQLPEEGLKFMVYLQKENIIDESGMPKERFSAEFPKEGPSILRIQQVVRGDSAAYFCASSPRSGRVETQYFGPGTRLLVL.

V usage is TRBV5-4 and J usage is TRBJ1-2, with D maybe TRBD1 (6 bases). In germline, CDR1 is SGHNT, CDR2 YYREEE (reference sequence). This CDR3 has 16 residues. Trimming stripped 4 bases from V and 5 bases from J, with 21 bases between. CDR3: CASSGGGGQGLYGYTF. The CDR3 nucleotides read TGTGCCAGCAGCGGAGGTGGGGGCCAGGGGTTATATGGCTACACCTTC.

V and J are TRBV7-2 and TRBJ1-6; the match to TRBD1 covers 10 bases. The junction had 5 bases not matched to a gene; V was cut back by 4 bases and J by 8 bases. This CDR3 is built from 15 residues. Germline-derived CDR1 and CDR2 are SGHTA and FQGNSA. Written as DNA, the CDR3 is TGTGCCAGCAGCTACGTCGGGACAGGGGATTCACCCCTCCACTTT. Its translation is CASSYVGTGDSPLHF.

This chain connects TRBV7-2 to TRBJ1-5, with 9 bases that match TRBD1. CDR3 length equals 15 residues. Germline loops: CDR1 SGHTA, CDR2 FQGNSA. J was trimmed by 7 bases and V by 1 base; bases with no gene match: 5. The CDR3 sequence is CASSLEGQGQQPQHF. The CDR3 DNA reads TGTGCCAGCAGCTTAGAGGGACAGGGCCAACAGCCCCAGCATTTT. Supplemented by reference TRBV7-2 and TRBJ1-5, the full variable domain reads GAGVSQSPSNKVTEKGKDVELRCDPISGHTALYWYRQSLGQGLEFLIYFQGNSAPDKSGLPSDRFSAERTGGSVSTLTIQRTQQEDSAVYLCASSLEGQGQQPQHFGDGTRLSIL.

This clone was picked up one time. The CDR3 region is CASSYGAAEAFF. DNA for the CDR3: TGTGCCAGCAGTTATGGGGCAGCCGAAGCTTTCTTT. V and J are TRBV6-5 and TRBJ1-1; perhaps TRBD1 as D (5 bases). Germline V lookup: CDR1 MNHEY, CDR2 SVGAGI. This CDR3 has 12 residues. V was shortened by 3 bases and J by 8 bases, with 10 bases between the two germline ends.

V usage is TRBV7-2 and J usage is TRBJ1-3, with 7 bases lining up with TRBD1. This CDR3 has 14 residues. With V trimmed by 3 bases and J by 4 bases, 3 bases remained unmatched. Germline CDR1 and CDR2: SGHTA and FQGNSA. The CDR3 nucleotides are TGTGCCAGCAGCTTCTTACAGGGGGGAAACACCATATATTTT. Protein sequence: CASSFLQGGNTIYF.

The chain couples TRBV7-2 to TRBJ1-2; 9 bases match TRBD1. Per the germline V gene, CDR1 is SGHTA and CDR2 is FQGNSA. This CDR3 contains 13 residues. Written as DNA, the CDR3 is TGTGGTCACAGGGGGCCCAATAACTATGGCTACACCTTC. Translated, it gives CGHRGPNNYGYTF.

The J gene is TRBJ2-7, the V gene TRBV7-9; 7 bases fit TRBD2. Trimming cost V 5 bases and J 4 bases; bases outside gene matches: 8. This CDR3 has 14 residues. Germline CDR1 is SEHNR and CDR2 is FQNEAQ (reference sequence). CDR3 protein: CASSPRRERYEQYF. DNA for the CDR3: TGTGCCAGCAGCCCGCGGCGGGAGAGGTACGAGCAGTACTTC.

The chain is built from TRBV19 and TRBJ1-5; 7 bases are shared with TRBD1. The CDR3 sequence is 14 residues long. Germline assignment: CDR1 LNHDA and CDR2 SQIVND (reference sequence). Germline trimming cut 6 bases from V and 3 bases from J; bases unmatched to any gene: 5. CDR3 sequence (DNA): TGTGCCAGTAGACTCGGACAGGCCAATCAGCCCCAGCATTTT. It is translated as CASRLGQANQPQHF.

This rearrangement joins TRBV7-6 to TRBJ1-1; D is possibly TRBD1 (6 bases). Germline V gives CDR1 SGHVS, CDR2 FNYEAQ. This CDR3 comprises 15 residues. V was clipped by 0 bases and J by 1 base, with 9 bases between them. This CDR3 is CASSLAQGQNTEAFF. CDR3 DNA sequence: TGTGCCAGCAGCTTAGCGCAGGGGCAGAACACTGAAGCTTTCTTT.

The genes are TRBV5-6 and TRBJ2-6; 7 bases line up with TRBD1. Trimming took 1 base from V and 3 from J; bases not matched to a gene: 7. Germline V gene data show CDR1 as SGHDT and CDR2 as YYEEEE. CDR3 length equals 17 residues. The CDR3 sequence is CASSLLETGNGANVLTF. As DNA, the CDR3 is TGTGCCAGCAGCTTGTTAGAGACAGGGAATGGGGCCAACGTCCTGACTTTC. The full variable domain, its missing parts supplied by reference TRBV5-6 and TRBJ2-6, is DAGVTQSPTHLIKTRGQQVTLRCSPKSGHDTVSWYQQALGQGPQFIFQYYEEEERQRGNFPDRFSGHQFPNYSSELNVNALLLGDSALYLCASSLLETGNGANVLTFGAGSRLTVL.

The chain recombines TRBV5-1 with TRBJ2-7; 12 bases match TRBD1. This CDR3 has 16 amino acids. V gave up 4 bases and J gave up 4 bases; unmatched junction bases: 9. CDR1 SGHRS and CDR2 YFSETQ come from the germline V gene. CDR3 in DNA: TGCGCCAGCAGCCGTACCGGGACAGGGGGCGATTACGAGCAGTACTTC. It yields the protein CASSRTGTGGDYEQYF. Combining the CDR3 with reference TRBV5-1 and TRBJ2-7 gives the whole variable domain KAGVTQTPRYLIKTRGQQVTLSCSPISGHRSVSWYQQTPGQGLQFLFEYFSETQRNKGNFPGRFSGRQFSNSRSEMNVSTLELGDSALYLCASSRTGTGGDYEQYFGPGTRLTVT.

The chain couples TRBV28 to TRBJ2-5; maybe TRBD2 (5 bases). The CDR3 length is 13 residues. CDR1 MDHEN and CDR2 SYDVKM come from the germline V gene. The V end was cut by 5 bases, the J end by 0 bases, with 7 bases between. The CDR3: CASSPGDQETQYF. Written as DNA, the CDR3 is TGTGCCAGCAGTCCCGGGGACCAAGAGACCCAGTACTTC.